This is a list of T cell receptor beta chains from one sample in a study of beta chain features in type 1 diabetes. Repertoires were generated with immunoSEQ multiplex PCR, while TCRdb's copy carries only in-frame clones and drops some. The sample consists of fewer than 650,000 clones, about 16% of them appearing once. The material sequenced was naive CD4+ T cells from blood. Receptor source: a young man in good health. Each CDR3 is given with its conserved first and last residue. The D gene is left open where the match is weak. Clone sizes are given selectively: once, few, many, or a class where the clone is expanded.

CDR3 DNA: TGCGCCAGCAGTCAATGGGATTTAACGTATCAGCCCCAGCATTTT
CDR3 protein: CASSQWDLTYQPQHF
D gene: .
J gene: TRBJ1-5
V gene: TRBV23-1
clone size: few

CDR3 DNA: TGTGCCAGCAGCCCTCGTGGGGGGGGTAATCAGCCCCAGCATTTT
CDR3 protein: CASSPRGGGNQPQHF
D gene: .
J gene: TRBJ1-5
V gene: TRBV6-5
clone size: few

CDR3 DNA: TGTGCCAGCTCACCGTTTCCGGGGAGGGCGAACACTGAAGCTTTCTTT
CDR3 protein: CASSPFPGRANTEAFF
D gene: .
J gene: TRBJ1-1
V gene: TRBV18
clone size: .

CDR3 DNA: TGTGCCAGCAGCTCCGGACAGGGGGGCACCGGGGAGCTGTTTTTT
CDR3 protein: CASSSGQGGTGELFF
D gene: TRBD1
J gene: TRBJ2-2
V gene: TRBV28
clone size: .

CDR3 DNA: TGTGCCAGCAGTTCGACCCGTGAAAACATTCAGTACTTC
CDR3 protein: CASSSTRENIQYF
D gene: .
J gene: TRBJ2-4
V gene: TRBV7-3
clone size: .

CDR3 DNA: TGTGCCAGCAGCCCCACAGGGAATACGCAGTATTTT
CDR3 protein: CASSPTGNTQYF
D gene: .
J gene: TRBJ2-3
V gene: TRBV7-2
clone size: .

CDR3 DNA: TGTGCCAGCAGCTACAGGGAACATGAGCAGTTCTTC
CDR3 protein: CASSYREHEQFF
D gene: .
J gene: TRBJ2-1
V gene: TRBV2
clone size: .

CDR3 DNA: TGCGCCAGCAGCCAAGAAGTCGCATGGCAGGGTCCCGAGACCCAGTACTTC
CDR3 protein: CASSQEVAWQGPETQYF
D gene: .
J gene: TRBJ2-5
V gene: TRBV4-3
clone size: few

CDR3 DNA: TGTGCCAGCAGTTACTCGACGGGCCGGGCCTACAATGAGCAGTTCTTC
CDR3 protein: CASSYSTGRAYNEQFF
D gene: .
J gene: TRBJ2-1
V gene: TRBV6-5
clone size: .

CDR3 DNA: TGTGCCATCAGTGCCGGATTAAGGACAGGAAACGATGGCTACACCTTC
CDR3 protein: CAISAGLRTGNDGYTF
D gene: TRBD1
J gene: TRBJ1-2
V gene: TRBV10-3
clone size: few

CDR3 DNA: TGTGCCAGCAGCACGAGGGGGTACTTCAACGAGCAGTACTTC
CDR3 protein: CASSTRGYFNEQYF
D gene: .
J gene: TRBJ2-7
V gene: TRBV21-1
clone size: .

CDR3 DNA: TGTGCCAGCAGCCCTCCGGACAGGGGCGAGACCCAGTACTTC
CDR3 protein: CASSPPDRGETQYF
D gene: TRBD1
J gene: TRBJ2-5
V gene: TRBV14
clone size: few

CDR3 DNA: TGTGCCACCAGCAGAGATATCCATAGGGGGCAGGTTTCACCCCTCCACTTT
CDR3 protein: CATSRDIHRGQVSPLHF
D gene: TRBD1
J gene: TRBJ1-6
V gene: TRBV15
clone size: .

CDR3 DNA: TGTGCCAGCAGCTTAGACAGCGACACTGAAGCTTTCTTT
CDR3 protein: CASSLDSDTEAFF
D gene: .
J gene: TRBJ1-1
V gene: TRBV7-3
clone size: .

CDR3 DNA: TGTGCCAGCAGCCAGGGGAGGCAAGAGACCCAGTACTTC
CDR3 protein: CASSQGRQETQYF
D gene: .
J gene: TRBJ2-5
V gene: TRBV7-2
clone size: few

CDR3 DNA: TGCGCCAGCAGCTTGGACGCGGCTGGCGAAAAACTGTTTTTT
CDR3 protein: CASSLDAAGEKLFF
D gene: .
J gene: TRBJ1-4
V gene: TRBV5-1
clone size: .

CDR3 DNA: TGTGCCAGCAGCTTAGGCCCAAGGCGAGGCATTCAGTACTTC
CDR3 protein: CASSLGPRRGIQYF
D gene: .
J gene: TRBJ2-4
V gene: TRBV7-2
clone size: few

CDR3 DNA: TGTGCCAGCGGTCCAGGGAACATTCAGTACTTC
CDR3 protein: CASGPGNIQYF
D gene: .
J gene: TRBJ2-4
V gene: TRBV28
clone size: few

CDR3 DNA: TGCGCCAGCAGCCAAACCGGGACTGGCACAGATACGCAGTATTTT
CDR3 protein: CASSQTGTGTDTQYF
D gene: .
J gene: TRBJ2-3
V gene: TRBV5-1
clone size: .

CDR3 DNA: TGTGCCAGCAGTTTAAAGCTGGGCTACGAGCAGTACTTC
CDR3 protein: CASSLKLGYEQYF
D gene: .
J gene: TRBJ2-7
V gene: TRBV27
clone size: .

CDR3 DNA: TGCGCCAGCAGCCAAGGCGACCTGAACACCGGGGAGCTGTTTTTT
CDR3 protein: CASSQGDLNTGELFF
D gene: .
J gene: TRBJ2-2
V gene: TRBV4-1
clone size: .

CDR3 DNA: TGTGCCAGTAGGGGACAGGTCGGCTCCTACGAGCAGTACTTC
CDR3 protein: CASRGQVGSYEQYF
D gene: TRBD1
J gene: TRBJ2-7
V gene: TRBV19
clone size: .

CDR3 DNA: TGTGCCAGCGTACTGCGGGGAGGCCAAGAGACCCAGTACTTC
CDR3 protein: CASVLRGGQETQYF
D gene: .
J gene: TRBJ2-5
V gene: TRBV28
clone size: few

CDR3 DNA: TGCGCCAGCAGCCAAGACCGGCGGGCAGGGCAGTACTTC
CDR3 protein: CASSQDRRAGQYF
D gene: .
J gene: TRBJ2-7
V gene: TRBV4-1
clone size: .

CDR3 DNA: TGTGCCAGCAGCTCCTTCGCCGGGGAGCTGTTTTTT
CDR3 protein: CASSSFAGELFF
D gene: .
J gene: TRBJ2-2
V gene: TRBV11-3
clone size: .

CDR3 DNA: TGTGCCAGCAGTGAACTTTGGGCAAGGGGTGAAAAACTGTTTTTT
CDR3 protein: CASSELWARGEKLFF
D gene: .
J gene: TRBJ1-4
V gene: TRBV25-1
clone size: few

CDR3 DNA: TGTGCCAGCAGCCAAGATCCGCCCCTCTCTACTGAAGCTTTCTTT
CDR3 protein: CASSQDPPLSTEAFF
D gene: .
J gene: TRBJ1-1
V gene: TRBV14
clone size: .

CDR3 DNA: TGTGCCAGCAGCTTGCTGGCGGGAGGGTTGTACGAGCAGTACTTC
CDR3 protein: CASSLLAGGLYEQYF
D gene: TRBD2
J gene: TRBJ2-7
V gene: TRBV5-4
clone size: .

CDR3 DNA: TGCAGCGGAAGCAGGGCGAACACTGAAGCTTTCTTT
CDR3 protein: CSGSRANTEAFF
D gene: .
J gene: TRBJ1-1
V gene: TRBV29-1
clone size: few

CDR3 DNA: TGTGCCAGCACCTCCGGGGGCTATGGCTACACCTTC
CDR3 protein: CASTSGGYGYTF
D gene: .
J gene: TRBJ1-2
V gene: TRBV27
clone size: few

CDR3 DNA: TGTGCCAGCAGTGCCAAAGGTAGTTCTGCCTATGGCTACACCTTC
CDR3 protein: CASSAKGSSAYGYTF
D gene: .
J gene: TRBJ1-2
V gene: TRBV6-5
clone size: few

CDR3 DNA: TGTGCCAGCAGCCCTCGGACAGGGGGCACTGAAGCTTTCTTT
CDR3 protein: CASSPRTGGTEAFF
D gene: TRBD1
J gene: TRBJ1-1
V gene: TRBV7-2
clone size: few

CDR3 DNA: TGTGCCAGCAGCTTAGCAGGGACAGGGGCCGCCAAAAACATTCAGTACTTC
CDR3 protein: CASSLAGTGAAKNIQYF
D gene: TRBD1
J gene: TRBJ2-4
V gene: TRBV7-2
clone size: .

CDR3 DNA: TGTGCCAGCAGCTTAGTCGGGAGCGAGCAGTACTTC
CDR3 protein: CASSLVGSEQYF
D gene: .
J gene: TRBJ2-7
V gene: TRBV7-9
clone size: .

CDR3 DNA: TGTGCCAGCAGCTTAGACAGAGGCACAGATACGCAGTATTTT
CDR3 protein: CASSLDRGTDTQYF
D gene: .
J gene: TRBJ2-3
V gene: TRBV7-3
clone size: few

CDR3 DNA: TGTGCCAGTAGTATCGGGCAGCAAGAGACCCAGTACTTC
CDR3 protein: CASSIGQQETQYF
D gene: .
J gene: TRBJ2-5
V gene: TRBV19
clone size: .

CDR3 DNA: TGTGCCAGCAGTTTAGATAGGGGGCGAGGAAAACTGTTTTTT
CDR3 protein: CASSLDRGRGKLFF
D gene: TRBD1
J gene: TRBJ1-4
V gene: TRBV27
clone size: .

CDR3 DNA: TGTGCCAGCAGCGTAGACCCGGGACCAACCTACAATGAGCAGTTCTTC
CDR3 protein: CASSVDPGPTYNEQFF
D gene: .
J gene: TRBJ2-1
V gene: TRBV9
clone size: few

CDR3 DNA: TGTGCCAGCTCACCACTTACCGGACTAGCGGGAGGGTCCCACGAGCAGTACTTC
CDR3 protein: CASSPLTGLAGGSHEQYF
D gene: TRBD2
J gene: TRBJ2-7
V gene: TRBV18
clone size: .

CDR3 DNA: TGTGCCAGCAGTCGGGACGGGGATAGCAATCAGCCCCAGCATTTT
CDR3 protein: CASSRDGDSNQPQHF
D gene: .
J gene: TRBJ1-5
V gene: TRBV9
clone size: few

CDR3 DNA: TGTGCCAGCTCACCAAAGATTTCGAACACTGAAGCTTTCTTT
CDR3 protein: CASSPKISNTEAFF
D gene: .
J gene: TRBJ1-1
V gene: TRBV18
clone size: .

CDR3 DNA: TGTGCCAGCAGCGTAGGGAGCTCTGGGGCCAACGTCCTGACTTTC
CDR3 protein: CASSVGSSGANVLTF
D gene: .
J gene: TRBJ2-6
V gene: TRBV9
clone size: .